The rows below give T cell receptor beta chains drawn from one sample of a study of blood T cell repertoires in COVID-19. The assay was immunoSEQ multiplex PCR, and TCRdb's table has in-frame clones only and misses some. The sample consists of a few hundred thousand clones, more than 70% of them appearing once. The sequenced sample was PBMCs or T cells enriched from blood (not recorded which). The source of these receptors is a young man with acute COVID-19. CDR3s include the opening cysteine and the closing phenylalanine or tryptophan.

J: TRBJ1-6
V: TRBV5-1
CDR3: CASSLQNSPLHF

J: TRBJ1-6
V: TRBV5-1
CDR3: CASSPAPDRDSPLHF

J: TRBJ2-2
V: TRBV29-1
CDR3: CSVRLGGGLAGELFF

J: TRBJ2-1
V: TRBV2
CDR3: CASRELAIGSYNEQFF

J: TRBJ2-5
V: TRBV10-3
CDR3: CAISDRFETQYF

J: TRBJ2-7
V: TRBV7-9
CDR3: CASSGEAEGSEQYF

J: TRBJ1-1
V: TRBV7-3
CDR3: CASSLMGPGTEAFF

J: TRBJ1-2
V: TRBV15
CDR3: CATSSRTATGYTF

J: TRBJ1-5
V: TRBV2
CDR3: CASNQGTNQPQHF

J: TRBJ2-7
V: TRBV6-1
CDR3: CASSEQYYEQYF

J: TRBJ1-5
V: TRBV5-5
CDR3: CASSAPGQGLSNQPQHF

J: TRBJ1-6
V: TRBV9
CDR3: CASTKAGQDNSPLHF

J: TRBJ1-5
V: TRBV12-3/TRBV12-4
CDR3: CASTWGEDQPQHF

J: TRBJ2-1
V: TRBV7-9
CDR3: CASSSGQYNEQFF

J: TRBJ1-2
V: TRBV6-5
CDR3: CASSYSSGNGYTF

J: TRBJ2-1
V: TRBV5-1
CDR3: CASSPRVNEQFF

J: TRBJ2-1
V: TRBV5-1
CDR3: CASSLEHYNEQFF

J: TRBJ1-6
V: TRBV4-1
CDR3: CASSRTGMESYNSPLHF

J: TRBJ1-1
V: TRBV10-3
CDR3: CAISESTGSEAFF

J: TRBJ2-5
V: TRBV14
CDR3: CASLRTRLKETQYF

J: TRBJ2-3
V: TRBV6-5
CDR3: CASSQGAGGRNTQYF

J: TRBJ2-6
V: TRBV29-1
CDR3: CSVWDTSGANVLTF

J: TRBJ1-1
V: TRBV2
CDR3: CASSVFGSTEAFF

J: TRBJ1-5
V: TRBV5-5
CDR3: CASSLTGYSNQPQHF

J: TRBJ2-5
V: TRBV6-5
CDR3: CASSYSEGDQETQYF

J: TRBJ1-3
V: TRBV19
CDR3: CAGGTGGNTIYF

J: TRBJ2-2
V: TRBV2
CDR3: CASRLGQGGTGELFF

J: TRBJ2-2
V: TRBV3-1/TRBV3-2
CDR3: CASSQDRATGELFF

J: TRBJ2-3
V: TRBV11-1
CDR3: CASSLADSSTDTQYF

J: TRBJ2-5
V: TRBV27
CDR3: CASSFTGGQETQYF

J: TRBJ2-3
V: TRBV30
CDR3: CAREVPGPDTQYF

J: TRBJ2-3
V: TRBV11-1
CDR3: CASSWTATSTDTQYF

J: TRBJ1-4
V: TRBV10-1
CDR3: CASSSRSATNEKLFF

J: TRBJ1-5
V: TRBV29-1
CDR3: CSVDQGPNQPQHF

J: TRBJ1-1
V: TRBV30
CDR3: CAWSVQVTGEAFF

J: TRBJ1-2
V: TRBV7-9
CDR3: CASSLEVQGAGGYTF

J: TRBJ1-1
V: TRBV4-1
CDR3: CASSHSGESGSMNTEAFF

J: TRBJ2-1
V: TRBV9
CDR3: CASSVSGTGTYNEQFF

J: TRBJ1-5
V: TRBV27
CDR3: CASSFQGRNQPQHF

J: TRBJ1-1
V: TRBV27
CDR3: CASSLGGENTEAFF

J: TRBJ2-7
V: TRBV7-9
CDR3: CASIHTSRQGWGEQYF

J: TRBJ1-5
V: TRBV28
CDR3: CASSFGGREEHF

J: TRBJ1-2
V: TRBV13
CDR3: CASSLGTGSLYGYTF

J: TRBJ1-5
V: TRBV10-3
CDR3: CAISDIARDSLGPNQPQHF

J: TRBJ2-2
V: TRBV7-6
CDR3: CASSLASGQKNTGELFF

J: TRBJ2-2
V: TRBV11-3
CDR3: CASSFLSDTLNTGELFF

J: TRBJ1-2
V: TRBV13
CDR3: CASSSNTGLGYGYTF

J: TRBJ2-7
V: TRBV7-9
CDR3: CASSFGGQGAYEQYF

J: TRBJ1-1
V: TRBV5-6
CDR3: CASSLGGRVGTEAFF

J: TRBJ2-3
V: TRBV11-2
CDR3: CASSLTGDSTDTQYF

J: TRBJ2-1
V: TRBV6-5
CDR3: CASSLLGGDREQFF

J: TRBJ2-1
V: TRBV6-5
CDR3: CASSYSRGGFNEQFF

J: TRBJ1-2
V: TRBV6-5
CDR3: CATPKRDREGYGYTF

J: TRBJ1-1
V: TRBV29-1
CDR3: CSVEVSLNTEAFF